This TCR beta chain was sequenced in a study of blood T cell repertoires in COVID-19. Study in general: The United States, Italy and Spain were the sources of the acute and convalescent COVID-19 samples. The cDNA or gDNA used as material had been derived from T cells, B-cell-depleted T cells, or PBMCs.

J lost 4 bases, V lost 1 base, and 7 bases had no gene match. Germline loops: CDR1 LNHDA, CDR2 SQIVND (reference sequence). The CDR3 is 17 amino acids. Under the authors' procedure: Counts of nucleated cells, estimated from reference gene primer amplification, were obtained. Profiled with immunoSEQ multiplex PCR; TCRdb holds only in-frame clones, not every one. V, J and clone size were drawn from that table, and D and trimming were deduced from the DNA. The repertoire holds more than 200,000 clones, with roughly 90% as singletons. This chain connects TRBV19 to TRBJ2-1, with 10 bases matching TRBD2. Sequencing used peripheral blood. This TCR was recovered from a man between 65 and 85 years old with acute or convalescent COVID-19. CDR3 amino acids: CASSIAPASGRYNEQFF. In nucleotides, the CDR3 is TGTGCCAGTAGTATAGCCCCGGCTAGCGGGAGATACAATGAGCAGTTCTTC.